The present entry profiles one TCR beta chain with its context. Its antigen is not identified. Sequenced by immunoSEQ multiplex PCR; TCRdb stores in-frame clones only, minus some. The repertoire holds roughly 280,000 clones, with 65% to 90% as singletons. These data originate in a study of cytomegalovirus exposure and HLA in healthy donors. The CDR3 consists of 15 residues. V shed 4 bases and J 1 base; nucleotides not matched to a gene: 7. Germline-derived CDR1 and CDR2 are LNHDA and SQIVND (reference sequence). Study-wide points: The authors enumerated over 150 TCR beta chains as linked to cytomegalovirus. First-cohort TCR clusters were later found to tend to co-occur in the approximately 110 validation repertoires.

The receptor was isolated from a woman under 30 in good health and CMV-seronegative. Specimen: PBMCs. The J gene is TRBJ2-7, the V gene TRBV19, with 7 bases fitting TRBD1. The CDR3 region is CASSTWDRLSYEQYF. For the CDR3, the DNA is TGTGCCAGTAGTACCTGGGACAGACTTTCCTACGAGCAGTACTTC.